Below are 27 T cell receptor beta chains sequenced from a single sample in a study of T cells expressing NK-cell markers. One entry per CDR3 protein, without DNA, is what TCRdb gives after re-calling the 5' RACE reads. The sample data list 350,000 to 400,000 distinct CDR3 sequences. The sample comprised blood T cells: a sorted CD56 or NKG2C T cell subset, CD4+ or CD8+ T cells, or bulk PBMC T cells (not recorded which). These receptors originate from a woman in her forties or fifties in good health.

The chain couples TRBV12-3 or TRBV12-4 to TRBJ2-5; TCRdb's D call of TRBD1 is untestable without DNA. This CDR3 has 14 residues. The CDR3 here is CASSFRGRGETQYF.

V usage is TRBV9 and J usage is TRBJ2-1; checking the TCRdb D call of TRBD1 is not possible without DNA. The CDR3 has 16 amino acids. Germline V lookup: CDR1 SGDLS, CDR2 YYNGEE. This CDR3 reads CASSVGLGQGMNEQFF.

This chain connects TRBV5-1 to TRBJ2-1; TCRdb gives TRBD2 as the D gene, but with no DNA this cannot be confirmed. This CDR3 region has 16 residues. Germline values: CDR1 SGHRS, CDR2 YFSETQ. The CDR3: CASSFGGLGRINEQFF.

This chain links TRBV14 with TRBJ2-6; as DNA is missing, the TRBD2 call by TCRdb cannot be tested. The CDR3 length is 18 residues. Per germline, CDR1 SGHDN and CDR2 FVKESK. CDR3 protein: CASSQVLGLGSGANVLTF.

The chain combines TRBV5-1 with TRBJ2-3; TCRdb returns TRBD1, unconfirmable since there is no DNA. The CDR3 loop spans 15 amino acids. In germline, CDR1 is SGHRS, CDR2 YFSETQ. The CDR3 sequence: CASSYVNRRTDTQYF.

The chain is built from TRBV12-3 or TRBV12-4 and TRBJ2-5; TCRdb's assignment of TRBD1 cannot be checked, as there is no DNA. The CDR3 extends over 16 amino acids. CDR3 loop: CASSLEPSGGAETQYF.

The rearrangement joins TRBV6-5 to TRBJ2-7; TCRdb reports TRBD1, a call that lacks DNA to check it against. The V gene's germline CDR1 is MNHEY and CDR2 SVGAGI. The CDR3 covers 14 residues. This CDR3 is CASTPDGGPYEQYF.

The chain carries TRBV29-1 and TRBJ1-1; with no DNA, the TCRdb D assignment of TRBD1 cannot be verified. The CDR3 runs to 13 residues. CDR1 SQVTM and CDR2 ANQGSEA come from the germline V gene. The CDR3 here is CSALDRMNTEAFF. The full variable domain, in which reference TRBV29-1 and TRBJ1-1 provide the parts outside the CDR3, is SAVISQKPSRDICQRGTSLTIQCQVDSQVTMMFWYRQQPGQSLTLIATANQGSEATYESGFVIDKFPISRPNLTFSTLTVSNMSPEDSSIYLCSALDRMNTEAFFGQGTRLTVV.

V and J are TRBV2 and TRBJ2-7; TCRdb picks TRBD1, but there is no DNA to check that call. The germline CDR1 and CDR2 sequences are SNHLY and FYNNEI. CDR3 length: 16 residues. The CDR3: CASEVHRRTPSYEQYF.

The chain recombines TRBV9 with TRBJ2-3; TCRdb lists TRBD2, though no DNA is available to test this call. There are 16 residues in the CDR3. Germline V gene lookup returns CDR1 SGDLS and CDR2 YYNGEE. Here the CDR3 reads CASSVAQGPGTDTQYF.

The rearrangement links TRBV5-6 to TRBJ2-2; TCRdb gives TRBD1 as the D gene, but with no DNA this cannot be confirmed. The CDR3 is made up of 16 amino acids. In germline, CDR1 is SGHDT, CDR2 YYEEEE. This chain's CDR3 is CASSPYPRTNTGELFF. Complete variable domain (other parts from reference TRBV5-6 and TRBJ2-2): DAGVTQSPTHLIKTRGQQVTLRCSPKSGHDTVSWYQQALGQGPQFIFQYYEEEERQRGNFPDRFSGHQFPNYSSELNVNALLLGDSALYLCASSPYPRTNTGELFFGEGSRLTVL.

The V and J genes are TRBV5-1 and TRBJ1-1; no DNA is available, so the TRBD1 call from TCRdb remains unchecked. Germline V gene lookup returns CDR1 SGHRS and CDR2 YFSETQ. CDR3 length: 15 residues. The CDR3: CASSLLGAPSAEAFF.

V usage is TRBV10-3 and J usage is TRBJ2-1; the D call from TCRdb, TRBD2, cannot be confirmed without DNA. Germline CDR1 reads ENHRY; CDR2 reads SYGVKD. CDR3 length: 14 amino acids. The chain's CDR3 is CAIREREGTNEQFF.

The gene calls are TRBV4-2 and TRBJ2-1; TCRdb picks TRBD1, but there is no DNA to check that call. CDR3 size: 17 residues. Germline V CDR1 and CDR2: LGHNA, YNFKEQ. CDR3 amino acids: CASSYRTDGIGYNEQFF.

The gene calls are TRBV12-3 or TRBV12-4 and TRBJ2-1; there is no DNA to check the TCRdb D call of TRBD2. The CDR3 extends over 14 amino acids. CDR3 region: CASRASGRNAEQFF.

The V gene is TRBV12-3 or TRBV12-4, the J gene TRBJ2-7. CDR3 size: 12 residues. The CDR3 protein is CASSLDYHEQYF.

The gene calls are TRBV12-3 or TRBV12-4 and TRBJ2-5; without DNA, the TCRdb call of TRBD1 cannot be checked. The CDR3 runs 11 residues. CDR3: CASSAAWWTYF.

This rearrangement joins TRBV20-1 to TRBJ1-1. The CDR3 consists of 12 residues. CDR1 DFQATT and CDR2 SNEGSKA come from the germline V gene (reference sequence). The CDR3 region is CSARGQGPEAFF.

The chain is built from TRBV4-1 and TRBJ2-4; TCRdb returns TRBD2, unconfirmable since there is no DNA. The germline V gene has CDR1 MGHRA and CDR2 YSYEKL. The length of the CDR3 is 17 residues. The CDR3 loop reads CASSLTRLAGAENIQYF.

The CDR3 spells CASRILGGWSDTQYF. The genes are TRBV5-4 and TRBJ2-3; with no DNA, the TCRdb D assignment of TRBD1 cannot be verified. Germline CDR1 is SGHNT and CDR2 is YYREEE (reference sequence). The CDR3 sequence is 15 residues long.

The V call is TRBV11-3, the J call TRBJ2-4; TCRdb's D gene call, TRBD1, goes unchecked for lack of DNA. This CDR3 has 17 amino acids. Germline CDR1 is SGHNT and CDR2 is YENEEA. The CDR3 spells CASSLVAGVQAKNIQYF.

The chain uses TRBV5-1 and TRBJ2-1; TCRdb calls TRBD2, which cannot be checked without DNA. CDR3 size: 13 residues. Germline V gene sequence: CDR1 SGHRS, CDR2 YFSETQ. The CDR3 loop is CASASGLPNEQFF.

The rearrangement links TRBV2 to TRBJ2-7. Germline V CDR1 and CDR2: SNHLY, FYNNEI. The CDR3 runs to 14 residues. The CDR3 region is CASSEALPEGEQYF.

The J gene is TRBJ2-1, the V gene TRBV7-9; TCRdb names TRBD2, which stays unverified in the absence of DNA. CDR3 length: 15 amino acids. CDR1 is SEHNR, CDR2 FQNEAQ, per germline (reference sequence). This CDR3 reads CASSPPGLANNEQFF.

CDR3 loop: CATEASGPVETQYF. V and J are TRBV24-1 and TRBJ2-5; there is no DNA to check the TCRdb D call of TRBD2. This CDR3 is built from 14 residues. Germline V lookup: CDR1 KGHDR, CDR2 SFDVKD.

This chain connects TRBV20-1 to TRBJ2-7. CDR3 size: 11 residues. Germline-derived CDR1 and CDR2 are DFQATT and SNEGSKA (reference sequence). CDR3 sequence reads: CSAFKDYEQYF.

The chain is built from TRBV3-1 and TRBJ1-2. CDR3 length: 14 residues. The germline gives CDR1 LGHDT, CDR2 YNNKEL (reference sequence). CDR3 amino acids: CASSQGPANYGYTF.